The entry that follows covers one TCR beta chain sequence. Its antigen is currently unknown. The record originates from a study of cytomegalovirus exposure and HLA in healthy donors. Findings and caveats of the study: Rarity held for most TCR sequences, but there were some public TCRs that occurred in many donors. It was found in a later analysis that first-cohort TCR clusters tended to co-occur in the 130 or so validation repertoires.

Method: immunoSEQ multiplex PCR; TCRdb's copy keeps in-frame clones and lacks some. The sample has roughly 250,000 clones; approximately 84% are singletons. The sample was PBMCs. The TCR comes from a woman younger than 45 in good health and CMV-seropositive.

The chain's CDR3 is CASSLAPGLAGVRTGELFF. The CDR3 nucleotides are TGTGCCAGCAGCTTAGCTCCGGGACTAGCGGGAGTTCGGACCGGGGAGCTGTTTTTT. The chain has TRBV7-9 and TRBJ2-2; TRBD2 matches at 14 bases. Germline V gives CDR1 SEHNR, CDR2 FQNEAQ (reference sequence). The CDR3 consists of 19 residues. J lost 5 bases, V lost 0 bases, and 8 bases had no gene match.